Each of the 2 T cell receptor beta chains below was sequenced from the same sample in a study of cytomegalovirus exposure and HLA in healthy donors. The PCR contained 60 Vbeta and 13 Jbeta primers. Produced via immunoSEQ multiplex PCR; TCRdb's table is partial and in-frame only. The data show 130,000 or so clones, about two thirds seen once. Input material: PBMCs. These TCRs come from a woman aged 40 to 55 in good health and CMV-seronegative.

This chain connects TRBV15 to TRBJ1-1; 8 bases align to TRBD1. Germline loops: CDR1 LNHNV, CDR2 YYDKDF (reference sequence). J was trimmed by 8 bases and V by 3 bases; bases with no gene match: 11. This CDR3 has 15 residues. CDR3 loop: CATSSSRTGGTEAFF. The CDR3 region has the DNA TGTGCCACCAGCAGTTCAAGAACAGGGGGGACCGAAGCTTTCTTT.

The chain carries TRBV15 and TRBJ2-1; 12 bases map to TRBD2. CDR3 size: 15 residues. Unmatched junction bases numbered 3, after V lost 1 base and J lost 8 bases. CDR1 is LNHNV, CDR2 YYDKDF, per germline (reference sequence). CDR3 in amino acids: CATSRASGGAYEQFF. CDR3 sequence (DNA): TGTGCCACCAGCAGAGCTAGCGGGGGGGCTTATGAGCAGTTCTTC.